The rows below give T cell receptor beta chains drawn from one sample of a study of PD-1 and CTLA-4 blockade in melanoma. Clones were read by immunoSEQ multiplex PCR, and TCRdb kept only the in-frame ones, dropping some. Here the sample spans approximately 17,000 clones, around 70% being singletons. The specimen comprised CD8+ T cells from peripheral blood, sampled before anti-PD-1 treatment. The source is a human donor with melanoma. Each CDR3 is given without its conserved first and last residue. Each record gives: V gene, J gene, clone size, CDR3 protein. Clone sizes are given selectively: once, few, many, or a class where the clone is expanded.

TRBV4-1,TRBJ1-1,-,ASSQEVGLNTEAF
TRBV9,TRBJ1-2,-,ASSNLVGHLNGYT
TRBV24-1,TRBJ2-1,-,ATSDRRKQF
TRBV19,TRBJ2-3,-,ASSVMRTDTQY
TRBV18,TRBJ1-2,few,ASSPGDGYT
TRBV6-5,TRBJ1-2,-,ASSYSFSEEDGYT
TRBV27,TRBJ2-7,-,ASSFRQAYEQY
TRBV5-4,TRBJ2-4,-,ASSFTGGAKNIQY
TRBV7-9,TRBJ2-1,-,ASMGGTHNEQF
TRBV7-9,TRBJ2-1,medium-sized,GNNEQF
TRBV5-6,TRBJ1-1,-,ASSFGQGDAF
TRBV3-1/TRBV3-2,TRBJ1-4,-,ASSRSQGEEKLF
TRBV19,TRBJ2-3,-,ASSMTSGQGDTQY
TRBV27,TRBJ1-2,-,ASSLPGLDGYT
TRBV7-9,TRBJ1-6,once,ASSPPGYNSPLH
TRBV5-1,TRBJ2-7,once,ASSNMGLQDEQY